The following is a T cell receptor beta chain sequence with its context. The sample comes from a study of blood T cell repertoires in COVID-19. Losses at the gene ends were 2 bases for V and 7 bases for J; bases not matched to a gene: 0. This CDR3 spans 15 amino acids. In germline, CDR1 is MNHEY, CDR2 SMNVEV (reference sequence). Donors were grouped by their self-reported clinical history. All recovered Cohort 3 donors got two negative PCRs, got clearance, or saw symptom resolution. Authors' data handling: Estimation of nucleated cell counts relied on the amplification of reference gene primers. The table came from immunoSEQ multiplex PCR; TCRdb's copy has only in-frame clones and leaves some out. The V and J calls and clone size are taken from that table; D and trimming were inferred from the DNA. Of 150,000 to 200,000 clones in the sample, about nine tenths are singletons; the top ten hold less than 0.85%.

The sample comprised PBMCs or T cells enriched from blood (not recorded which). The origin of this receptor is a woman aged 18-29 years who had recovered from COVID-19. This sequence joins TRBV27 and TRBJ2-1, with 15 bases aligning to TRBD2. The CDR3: CASSLGLAGGNEQFF. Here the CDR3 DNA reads TGTGCCAGCAGTTTAGGACTAGCGGGAGGGAATGAGCAGTTCTTC.